This T cell receptor beta chain was retrieved from a study of blood T cell repertoires in COVID-19. Background on the study: Some COVID-19 samples were acute and others convalescent; all came from the United States, Italy and Spain.

This CDR3 is built from 16 residues. The germline V gene has CDR1 SGHRS and CDR2 YFSETQ. Trimming pared 0 bases from V and 4 bases from J, leaving 16 bases between. Using immunoSEQ multiplex PCR, the repertoire was profiled, and TCRdb retains in-frame clones only, with some absent. The sample lists over 90,000 clones; approximately 80% were seen once. The chain uses TRBV5-1 and TRBJ1-1; D remains ambiguous. Source material: peripheral blood. The source of this sequence is a human donor in a cohort sampled during active COVID-19. The CDR3 loop reads CASSLAGISRPTEAFF. The CDR3 nucleotides read TGCGCCAGCAGCTTGGCGGGGATTTCCCGTCCCACTGAAGCTTTCTTT.